A selection of T cell receptor beta chains follows, all from one sample in a study of T cells in Graves' hyperthyroidism and ophthalmopathy. TCRdb redid the calling of the multiplex PCR reads with MiXCR, one entry per CDR3 protein. The table lists roughly 520,000 distinct CDR3 sequences, approximately 25% of them singletons. Material for sequencing was blood. The receptors here all came from a woman in her thirties with Graves' ophthalmopathy. CDR3s include the opening cysteine and the closing phenylalanine or tryptophan. D genes are given only for firm matches. Some rows have no size entry. The others give once, few or many, or a class for an expanded clone.

NA | TRBJ2-3 | TRBV2 | NA | CASSGAAEFDTQYF | TGTGCCAGCAGTGGGGCAGCGGAGTTTGATACGCAGTATTTT
NA | TRBJ2-2 | TRBV4-1 | NA | CASSQVVAGTGELFF | TGCGCCAGCAGCCAAGTGGTTGCGGGCACCGGGGAGCTGTTTTTT
NA | TRBJ2-7 | TRBV30 | TRBD1 | CAWSDSPGTGTYEQYF | TGTGCCTGGAGTGACTCTCCCGGGACAGGGACCTACGAGCAGTACTTC
NA | TRBJ2-7 | TRBV20-1 | NA | CSARDPRTPESYEQYF | TGCAGTGCTAGAGATCCGCGGACGCCGGAGTCCTACGAGCAGTACTTC
NA | TRBJ2-5 | TRBV12-3/TRBV12-4 | NA | CASSYPGEQETQYF | TGTGCCAGCAGTTATCCTGGGGAACAAGAGACCCAGTACTTC
NA | TRBJ2-2 | TRBV12-5 | NA | CASGLLPAGLVGEPFF | TGTGCTAGTGGTTTGTTGCCAGCCGGTCTTGTAGGGGAGCCGTTTTTT
many | TRBJ1-1 | TRBV2 | NA | CASSEWKVLEAFF | TGTGCCAGCAGTGAATGGAAGGTACTTGAAGCTTTCTTT
many | TRBJ1-1 | TRBV27 | NA | CASSLAPGLEAFF | TGTGCCAGCAGTTTGGCACCGGGACTCGAAGCTTTCTTT
NA | TRBJ1-6 | TRBV11-1 | TRBD1 | CASSLPQQRGGSGSYNSPLHF | TGTGCCAGCAGCTTACCCCAACAACGAGGGGGCTCGGGCTCCTATAATTCACCCCTCCACTTT
many | TRBJ2-7 | TRBV6-1 | TRBD1 | CASSDYGDSSYEQYF | TGTGCCAGCAGTGACTATGGGGACAGCTCCTACGAGCAGTACTTC
NA | TRBJ1-1 | TRBV11-2 | NA | CASSFSQGYEAFF | TGTGCCAGCAGCTTTTCTCAAGGGTATGAAGCTTTCTTT
many | TRBJ2-7 | TRBV5-1 | NA | CASAQDNSYEQYF | TGCGCCAGCGCCCAGGACAACTCCTACGAGCAGTACTTC
many | TRBJ1-1 | TRBV30 | TRBD1 | CAWSTGVGNTEAFF | TGTGCCTGGAGTACAGGGGTAGGGAACACTGAAGCTTTCTTT
NA | TRBJ1-5 | TRBV12-3/TRBV12-4 | NA | CASRTGFSNQPQHF | TGTGCCAGCAGAACAGGGTTTAGCAATCAGCCCCAGCATTTT
NA | TRBJ2-7 | TRBV9 | TRBD2 | CASSPRLNREGREQYF | TGTGCCAGCAGCCCCCGTTTGAATCGGGAGGGCCGGGAGCAGTACTTC
NA | TRBJ2-7 | TRBV19 | NA | CASSIGLGEQYF | TGTGCCAGTAGTATAGGACTGGGCGAGCAGTACTTC
NA | TRBJ2-7 | TRBV27 | TRBD1 | CASSPQPSDRDEQYF | TGTGCCAGCAGTCCCCAGCCTTCGGACAGGGACGAGCAGTACTTC
NA | TRBJ2-7 | TRBV7-3 | TRBD1 | CASSIPGQENEQYF | TGTGCCAGCAGCATACCGGGACAGGAGAACGAGCAGTACTTC
NA | TRBJ2-5 | TRBV20-1 | NA | CSASNFQETQYF | TGCAGTGCTAGTAACTTTCAAGAGACCCAGTACTTC
many | TRBJ1-2 | TRBV10-3 | NA | CAISDLDGPYGYTF | TGTGCCATCAGCGACCTGGACGGTCCATATGGCTACACCTTC
NA | TRBJ1-2 | TRBV4-2 | NA | CASSQDVEGQFYYGYTF | TGTGCCAGCAGCCAAGATGTAGAGGGACAATTTTACTATGGCTACACCTTC
many | TRBJ1-6 | TRBV7-9 | NA | CASSILRDPPLHF | TGTGCCAGCAGTATTCTCCGGGATCCACCCCTCCACTTT
many | TRBJ2-5 | TRBV10-1 | NA | CASSEGQQETQYF | TGCGCCAGCAGTGAGGGACAGCAAGAGACCCAGTACTTC
many | TRBJ1-1 | TRBV6-5 | TRBD1 | CASSADRAEAFF | TGTGCCAGCAGCGCTGACAGGGCTGAAGCTTTCTTT
few | TRBJ1-1 | TRBV2 | NA | CASKQTQNTEAFF | TGTGCCAGCAAGCAGACACAGAACACTGAAGCTTTCTTT
few | TRBJ1-5 | TRBV20-1 | NA | CSASRGRVVGQPQHF | TGCAGTGCTAGCCGAGGTCGGGTGGTCGGTCAGCCCCAGCATTTT
many | TRBJ2-5 | TRBV12-3/TRBV12-4 | TRBD1 | CASRDDRVRETQYF | TGTGCCAGCAGGGACGACAGGGTACGGGAGACCCAGTACTTC
NA | TRBJ1-2 | TRBV18 | NA | CASSPLSTEDGYTF | TGTGCCAGCTCACCACTGTCAACGGAGGATGGCTACACCTTC
many | TRBJ2-7 | TRBV10-1 | NA | CANGGQGRNEQYF | TGCGCCAACGGAGGGCAGGGACGCAACGAGCAGTACTTC
NA | TRBJ1-3 | TRBV4-3 | NA | CASSQDTFAISGNTIYF | TGCGCCAGCAGCCAAGATACCTTCGCGATCTCTGGAAACACCATATATTTT
once | TRBJ2-5 | TRBV24-1 | TRBD1 | CATSDLEGGEETQYF | TGTGCCACCAGTGATTTAGAAGGGGGCGAAGAGACCCAGTACTTC
NA | TRBJ2-2 | TRBV29-1 | NA | CCVGGTNTGELFF | TGCTGCGTTGGGGGAACAAACACCGGGGAGCTGTTTTTT
many | TRBJ2-7 | TRBV6-1 | NA | CASSPGWEQYF | TGTGCCAGCAGCCCAGGGTGGGAGCAGTACTTC
many | TRBJ2-7 | TRBV28 | NA | CASSTFDEQYF | TGTGCCAGCAGTACATTTGACGAGCAGTACTTC
once | TRBJ2-5 | TRBV12-3/TRBV12-4 | NA | CASRNTGPPETQYF | TGTGCCAGCAGAAACACCGGGCCCCCGGAGACCCAGTACTTC
many | TRBJ2-5 | TRBV20-1 | TRBD2 | CSASGSGGAGQETQYF | TGCAGTGCTAGCGGTAGCGGGGGGGCTGGGCAAGAGACCCAGTACTTC
NA | TRBJ1-6 | TRBV11-2 | NA | CASSLDRGSSWSYNSPLHF | TGTGCCAGCAGCTTAGATCGCGGCAGCTCTTGGTCCTATAATTCACCCCTCCACTTT
few | TRBJ2-2 | TRBV11-2 | NA | CASSPGKGARTGELFF | TGTGCCAGCAGCCCTGGAAAAGGGGCGAGGACCGGGGAGCTGTTTTTT
NA | TRBJ2-7 | TRBV6-5 | NA | CSSSYSGTYEQYF | TGTTCCAGCAGTTACTCCGGCACCTACGAGCAGTACTTC
NA | TRBJ2-4 | TRBV20-1 | NA | CSARLQGIRAKNIQYF | TGCAGTGCTAGGTTACAGGGAATAAGAGCCAAAAACATTCAGTACTTC
many | TRBJ2-2 | TRBV20-1 | NA | CSARVWTNTGELFF | TGCAGTGCTAGAGTTTGGACGAACACCGGGGAGCTGTTTTTT
NA | TRBJ1-1 | TRBV9 | NA | CASSASGRGITEAFF | TGTGCCAGCAGCGCATCCGGGCGGGGGATCACTGAAGCTTTCTTT
once | TRBJ2-7 | TRBV30 | NA | CAWSSGNGYEQYF | TGTGCCTGGAGTTCAGGTAATGGCTACGAGCAGTACTTC
NA | TRBJ2-7 | TRBV10-3 | TRBD1 | CAISAGDRDPYEQYF | TGTGCCATCAGTGCGGGGGACAGGGACCCCTACGAGCAGTACTTC
many | TRBJ1-1 | TRBV6-5 | NA | CASSYVSMNTEAFF | TGTGCCAGCAGTTACGTCAGCATGAACACTGAAGCTTTCTTT
few | TRBJ2-6 | TRBV2 | TRBD1 | CASIMDRLTLSGANVLTF | TGTGCCAGCATTATGGACAGGCTAACCCTCTCTGGGGCCAACGTCCTGACTTTC
many | TRBJ1-2 | TRBV5-6 | TRBD1 | CASSLGRGNHGYTF | TGTGCCAGCAGCTTGGGCAGGGGGAACCATGGCTACACCTTC
NA | TRBJ1-1 | TRBV27 | NA | CASSLFGPAEAFF | TGTGCCAGCAGTTTATTCGGCCCAGCTGAAGCTTTCTTT
many | TRBJ1-5 | TRBV12-3/TRBV12-4 | NA | CASSSGNQPQHF | TGTGCCAGCAGCTCAGGGAATCAGCCCCAGCATTTT